The 11 T cell receptor beta chains below were found in one sample sequenced in a study of monozygotic twins with inflammatory bowel disease. TCRdb re-analyzed the 5' RACE reads; it lists each CDR3 protein once, without DNA. The sample table sets out under 45,000 distinct CDR3 sequences. The sequenced sample was blood. The receptors come from a human donor with ulcerative colitis or Crohn's disease, or a healthy co-twin of an affected twin (not recorded which).

The rearrangement uses TRBV6-1 and TRBJ1-3; TCRdb outputs TRBD1, but without DNA this stays unchecked. Germline values: CDR1 MNHNS, CDR2 SASEGT. This CDR3 spans 15 amino acids. CDR3 in amino acids: CASRPGQASGNTIYF.

The V call is TRBV2, the J call TRBJ2-5. The CDR3 has 11 amino acids. CDR1 is SNHLY, CDR2 FYNNEI, per germline. CDR3 protein: CASSAEETQYF.

The V call is TRBV2, the J call TRBJ1-2. CDR1 is SNHLY and CDR2 is FYNNEI in the germline V gene. This CDR3 comprises 13 residues. The CDR3 region is CASSEALTSGYTF.

This chain's CDR3 is CASSLILSTEAFF. The V call is TRBV7-9, the J call TRBJ1-1. CDR1 and CDR2 from the germline V gene are SEHNR and FQNEAQ (reference sequence). The length of the CDR3 is 13 residues.

The rearrangement joins TRBV5-1 to TRBJ1-1; the D gene TCRdb calls, TRBD1, cannot be checked with no DNA. The CDR3 has 16 residues. Per germline, CDR1 SGHRS and CDR2 YFSETQ. CDR3 region: CASSSTWGQRNTEAFF.

This chain joins TRBV19 and TRBJ2-7; TCRdb's D gene call, TRBD1, goes unchecked for lack of DNA. Germline V lookup: CDR1 LNHDA, CDR2 SQIVND (reference sequence). The CDR3 contains 14 residues. The CDR3 spells CASTPGTGPYEQYF. Full variable domain (missing parts from reference TRBV19 and TRBJ2-7): DGGITQSPKYLFRKEGQNVTLSCEQNLNHDAMYWYRQDPGQGLRLIYYSQIVNDFQKGDIAEGYSVSREKKESFPLTVTSAQKNPTAFYLCASTPGTGPYEQYFGPGTRLTVT.

The V gene is TRBV20-1, the J gene TRBJ2-1; TCRdb proposes TRBD1, but this gene call is untestable without DNA. The V gene's germline CDR1 is DFQATT and CDR2 SNEGSKA (reference sequence). The CDR3 extends over 13 amino acids. CDR3: CTIRGVTHNEQFF.

The genes are TRBV11-3 and TRBJ2-1; with no DNA, the TCRdb D assignment of TRBD1 cannot be verified. The CDR3 totals 16 residues. Germline CDR1 SGHNT, CDR2 YENEEA. The CDR3 reads CASSLDPPGTGNEQFF. Combining the CDR3 with reference TRBV11-3 and TRBJ2-1 gives the whole variable domain EAGVVQSPRYKIIEKKQPVAFWCNPISGHNTLYWYLQNLGQGPELLIRYENEEAVDDSQLPKDRFSAERLKGVDSTLKIQPAELGDSAVYLCASSLDPPGTGNEQFFGPGTRLTVL.

This sequence joins TRBV7-6 and TRBJ2-3; TCRdb outputs TRBD1, but without DNA this stays unchecked. Looked up from germline, CDR1 is SGHVS and CDR2 is FNYEAQ. CDR3 length equals 13 residues. This CDR3 reads CASSGQGPDTQYF.

This chain joins TRBV3-1 and TRBJ1-2. CDR3 size: 13 residues. The germline CDR1 and CDR2 sequences are LGHDT and YNNKEL (reference sequence). This CDR3 reads CASSQQQSYGYTF. Drawing the rest from reference TRBV3-1 and TRBJ1-2, the complete variable domain is DTAVSQTPKYLVTQMGNDKSIKCEQNLGHDTMYWYKQDSKKFLKIMFSYNNKELIINETVPNRFSPKSPDKAHLNLHINSLELGDSAVYFCASSQQQSYGYTFGSGTRLTVV.

The rearrangement links TRBV2 to TRBJ1-5. The germline CDR1 and CDR2 sequences are SNHLY and FYNNEI. The length of the CDR3 is 13 residues. The CDR3 spells CASSLDSNQPQHF.